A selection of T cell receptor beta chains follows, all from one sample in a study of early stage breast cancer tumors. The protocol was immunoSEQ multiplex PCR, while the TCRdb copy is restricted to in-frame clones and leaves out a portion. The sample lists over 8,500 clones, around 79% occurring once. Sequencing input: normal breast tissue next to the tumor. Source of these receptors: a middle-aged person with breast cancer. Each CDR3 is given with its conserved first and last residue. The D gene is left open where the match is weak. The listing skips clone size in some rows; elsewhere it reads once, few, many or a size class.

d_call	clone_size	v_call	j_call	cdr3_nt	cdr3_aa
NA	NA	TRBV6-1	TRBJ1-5	TGTGCCAGCACGATTGGGTTCGATCAGCCCCAGCATTTT	CASTIGFDQPQHF
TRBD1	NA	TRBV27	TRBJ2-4	TGTGCCAGGAGGGGGAGACAGGGGTCGGCCAAAAACATTCAGTACTTC	CARRGRQGSAKNIQYF
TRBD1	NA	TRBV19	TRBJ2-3	TGTGCCAGTAGTATAGCCCGGGGACAGCTCACAGATACGCAGTATTTT	CASSIARGQLTDTQYF
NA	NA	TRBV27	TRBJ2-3	TGTGCCAGCAGTCCCGCCACTTTACGGACAGATACGCAGTATTTT	CASSPATLRTDTQYF
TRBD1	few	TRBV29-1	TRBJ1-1	TGCAGCGCAGAACAGGGGACGGGTACTGAAGCTTTCTTT	CSAEQGTGTEAFF
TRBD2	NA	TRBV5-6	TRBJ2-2	TGTGCCAGCAGTGCGGCGGGGGTAAAGAACACCGGGGAGCTGTTTTTT	CASSAAGVKNTGELFF
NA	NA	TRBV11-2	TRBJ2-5	TGTGCCAGCAGCCAAAAAAACCTTGCGACCCAGTACTTC	CASSQKNLATQYF
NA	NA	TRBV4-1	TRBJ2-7	TGCGCCAGCAGCCAAGATAGTTTGGACATCGAGCAGTACTTC	CASSQDSLDIEQYF
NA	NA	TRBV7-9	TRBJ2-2	TGTGCCAGCAGCCCTGGGACTGAGAACCTCGCCGGGGAGCTGTTTTTT	CASSPGTENLAGELFF
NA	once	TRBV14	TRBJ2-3	TGTGCCAGCAGCCAAGATACGGCTAGCGTCAGCACAGATACGCAGTATTTT	CASSQDTASVSTDTQYF
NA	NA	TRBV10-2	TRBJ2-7	TGCGCCAGCAGTGAGAGGGACTCCTACGAGCAGTACTTC	CASSERDSYEQYF
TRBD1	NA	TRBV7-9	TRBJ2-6	TGTGCCAGCAGCTTTCAGGGGGCGGGGGCCAACGTCCTGACTTTC	CASSFQGAGANVLTF
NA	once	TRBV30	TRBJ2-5	TGTGCCTGGAGTGCGGGTCCGTCGATTGTCCGCCAGTACTTC	CAWSAGPSIVRQYF
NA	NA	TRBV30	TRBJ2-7	TGTGCCTGGAGTGAAACCCGAAGAGGTGGTCAGTACTTC	CAWSETRRGGQYF
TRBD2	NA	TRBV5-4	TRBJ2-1	TGTGCCAGCAGCTTGGGGGGACTAGCGGGACACAAGGGTGAGCAGTTCTTC	CASSLGGLAGHKGEQFF
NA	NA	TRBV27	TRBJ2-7	TGTGCCAGCAGAAACGACGGCACCTACGAGCAGTACTTC	CASRNDGTYEQYF
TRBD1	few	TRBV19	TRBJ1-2	TGTGCCAGTATACCGGGACAGGGGATAGTTGGCTACACCTTC	CASIPGQGIVGYTF
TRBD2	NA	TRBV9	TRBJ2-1	TGTGCCAGCAGCAGGACTAGCGGGAGGGCCTTGGAGCAGTTCTTC	CASSRTSGRALEQFF
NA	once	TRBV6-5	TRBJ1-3	TGTGCCAGCAGTTACGATTGGGGGGGAGGAAACACCATATATTTT	CASSYDWGGGNTIYF
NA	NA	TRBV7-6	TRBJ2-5	TGTGCCAGCTCCCGGCCGGAAGAGACCCAGTACTTC	CASSRPEETQYF
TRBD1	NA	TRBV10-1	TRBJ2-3	TGCGCCAGCAGTGAGTCGGACAGGGCCACAGATACGCAGTATTTT	CASSESDRATDTQYF
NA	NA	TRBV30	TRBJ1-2	TGTGCCTGGAGTCCCTCGTACTATGGCTACACCTTC	CAWSPSYYGYTF
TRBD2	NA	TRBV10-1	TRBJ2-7	TGCGCCAGCAGTGACGGACTAGCGGGAGGGGATGGCGAGCAGTACTTC	CASSDGLAGGDGEQYF
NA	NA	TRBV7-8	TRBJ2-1	TGTGCCAGCAGCTTAGTCGGGCTTACCCTCTACAACAATGAGCAGTTCTTC	CASSLVGLTLYNNEQFF
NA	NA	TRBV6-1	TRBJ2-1	TGTGCCAGCCTTGACGATTTGAGCTCCTACAATGAGCAGTTCTTC	CASLDDLSSYNEQFF
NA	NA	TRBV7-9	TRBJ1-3	TGTGCCAGCAGCTTAGGAGGGGGTGTAAGGACCATATATTTT	CASSLGGGVRTIYF
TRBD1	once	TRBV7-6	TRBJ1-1	TGTGCCAGCAGCAAGACAGGGGGCACTGAAGCTTTCTTT	CASSKTGGTEAFF
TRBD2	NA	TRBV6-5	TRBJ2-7	TGTGCCAGCAGTTACTGGACTAGCGGCTTCTACGAGCAGTACTTC	CASSYWTSGFYEQYF
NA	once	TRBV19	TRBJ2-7	TGTGCCAGTAGCCCCGGGACGTATTACGAGCAGTACTTC	CASSPGTYYEQYF
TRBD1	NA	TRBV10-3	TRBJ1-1	TGTGCCATCAGTGGACAGGGGGATAGCACTGAAGCTTTCTTT	CAISGQGDSTEAFF
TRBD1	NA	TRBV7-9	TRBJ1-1	TGTGCCAGCAGCAGGGGGCCGGGCACTGAAGCTTTCTTT	CASSRGPGTEAFF
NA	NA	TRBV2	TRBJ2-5	TGTGCCAGCAGTGAACCCACACAAGGGGGAGAGACCCAGTACTTC	CASSEPTQGGETQYF
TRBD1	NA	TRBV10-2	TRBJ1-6	TGCGCCAGCAGTGTGACTGGGACAGGGGAAGATTCACCCCTCCACTTT	CASSVTGTGEDSPLHF
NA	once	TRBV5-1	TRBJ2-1	TGCGCCAGCAGCTTGCAGGGCAATGAGCAGTTCTTC	CASSLQGNEQFF
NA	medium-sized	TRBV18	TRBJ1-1	TGTGCCAGCTCACCAGGTCCACGGGGCACTAAAAAGGGCACTGAAGCTTTCTTT	CASSPGPRGTKKGTEAFF
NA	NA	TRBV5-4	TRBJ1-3	TGTGCCAGCAGCATACAGGGTCCCTCTGGAAACACCATATATTTT	CASSIQGPSGNTIYF
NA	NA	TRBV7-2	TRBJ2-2	TGTGCCAGCAGCTTAGCCGGGCCCGCGAACACCGGGGAGCTGTTTTTT	CASSLAGPANTGELFF
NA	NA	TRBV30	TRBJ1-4	TGTGCCGTCTCAGCTGCAACTAATGAAAAACTGTTTTTT	CAVSAATNEKLFF
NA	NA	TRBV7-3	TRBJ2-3	TGTGCCAGCAGCTTAGGCGGGGAGGACGGCACAGATACGCAGTATTTT	CASSLGGEDGTDTQYF
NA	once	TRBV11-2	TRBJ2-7	TGTGCCAGCAGCCCTCTTCAGTACGAGCAGTACTTC	CASSPLQYEQYF
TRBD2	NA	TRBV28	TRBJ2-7	TGTGCCAGCAGCGAGCTAGCGGGAGGGAGGACCTACGAGCAGTACTTC	CASSELAGGRTYEQYF
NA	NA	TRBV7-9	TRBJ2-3	TGTGCCAGCAGCTCTGATGGTATGGATACGCAGTATTTT	CASSSDGMDTQYF
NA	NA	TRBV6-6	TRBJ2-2	TGTGCCAGCAGTCCATCGGACAGGGAGCTGTTTTTT	CASSPSDRELFF
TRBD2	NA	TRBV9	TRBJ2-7	TGTGCCAGCAGCGTAGCTAGCGGCTCCTACGAGCAGTACTTC	CASSVASGSYEQYF
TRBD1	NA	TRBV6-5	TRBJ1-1	TGTGCCAGCAGTCAGACAGGGAGGGTGAACACTGAAGCTTTCTTT	CASSQTGRVNTEAFF
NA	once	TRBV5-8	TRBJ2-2	TGTGCCAGCAGCCCCCGGGCGGCGGGTAACACCGGGGAGCTGTTTTTT	CASSPRAAGNTGELFF
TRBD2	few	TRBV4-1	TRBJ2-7	TGCGCCAGCAGCCAAGCCCCGACTAGCGGCGAGCAGTACTTC	CASSQAPTSGEQYF
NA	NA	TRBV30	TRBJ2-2	TGTGCCTGGAGCGGTCGCGAGGGCCGAACCGGGGAGCTGTTTTTT	CAWSGREGRTGELFF
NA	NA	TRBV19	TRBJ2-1	TGTGCCAGTAGTATAAAAGGGTGGTCGGGGGAGCAGTTCTTC	CASSIKGWSGEQFF
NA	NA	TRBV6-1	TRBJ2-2	TGTGCCAGCACCTACGCGGGTGCCGGGGAGCTGTTTTTT	CASTYAGAGELFF
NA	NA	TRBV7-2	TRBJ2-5	TGTGCCAGCAGCGCCCTACAGGGAACAGAGACCCAGTACTTC	CASSALQGTETQYF
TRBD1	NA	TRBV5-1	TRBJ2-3	TGCGCCAGCAGCCCGGACAGGGAAGCAGATACGCAGTATTTT	CASSPDREADTQYF
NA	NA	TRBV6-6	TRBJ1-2	TGTGCCAGCAGTTACAAGAGGGGTGACTATGGCTACACCTTC	CASSYKRGDYGYTF
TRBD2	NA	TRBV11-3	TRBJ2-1	TGTGCCAGCAGACCTACTAGCGGGATACGAGGAAATGAGCAGTTCTTC	CASRPTSGIRGNEQFF
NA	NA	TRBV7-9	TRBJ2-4	TGTGCCAGCAGCTTTTTGATGCGAACCAAAAACATTCAGTACTTC	CASSFLMRTKNIQYF
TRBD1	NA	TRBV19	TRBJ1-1	TGTGCCAGTAGTATGGGGGGACAGGAGCCTGAAGCTTTCTTT	CASSMGGQEPEAFF